Below, 7 T cell receptor beta chains from the same sample are listed, as sequenced in a study of Tregs in tolerant kidney transplant recipients (dated by TCRdb to the late 2010s). Receptor amplification or capture employed the immunoSEQ multiplex PCR assay. As stored in TCRdb, this immuneACCESS dataset retains in-frame rearrangements with V and J assigned. A fraction of the clones does not appear; measured against another copy, unresolved V genes explain less than half of the discrepancy, and the remainder lacks a known reason. The table for this sample lists tens of thousands of clones; roughly 93% of them were counted only once. The ten largest clones add up to 0.46% of the sample. The sample's time point label, decoded: blood sample drawn before combined kidney and bone marrow transplant. Material: CD4+ T cells from blood, obtained before the transplant. The receptors come from a human donor who received a combined kidney and bone marrow transplant.

The chain employs TRBV7-2 and TRBJ2-3; 10 nucleotides match TRBD2. The V gene's germline CDR1 is SGHTA and CDR2 FQGNSA. The CDR3 runs 19 residues. With 5 bases clipped from V and 2 bases from J, the junction kept 16 bases outside the gene matches. Here the CDR3 DNA reads TGTGCCAGCAGCCCCTTTTTTCGCGCTAGCGGGAGAGTCACAGATACGCAGTATTTT. Translating gives CASSPFFRASGRVTDTQYF.

Note on this clone: This CDR3 is also generated by other DNA sequences in the sample. In DNA form, the CDR3 reads TGTGCCACCTCTCCGGGACAGGGATTTAATTCACCCCTCCACTTT. This translates into CATSPGQGFNSPLHF. The chain carries TRBV15 and TRBJ1-6; 9 bases are a match to TRBD1. Germline loops: CDR1 LNHNV, CDR2 YYDKDF (reference sequence). Trimming took 8 bases from V and 6 from J; bases not matched to a gene: 8. This CDR3 spans 15 amino acids. The full variable domain, its missing parts supplied by reference TRBV15 and TRBJ1-6, is DAMVIQNPRYQVTQFGKPVTLSCSQTLNHNVMYWYQQKSSQAPKLLFHYYDKDFNNEADTPDNFQSRRPNTSFCFLDIRSPGLGDTAMYLCATSPGQGFNSPLHFGNGTRLTVT.

This clone was detected only once. This chain connects TRBV19 to TRBJ2-3, with D maybe TRBD2 (5 bases). Germline loops: CDR1 LNHDA, CDR2 SQIVND (reference sequence). The CDR3 consists of 16 residues. V lost 5 bases and J 0 bases, leaving 15 bases between the germline ends. This CDR3 reads CASSPMGRTSTDTQYF. Written as DNA, the CDR3 is TGTGCCAGTAGTCCAATGGGGAGAACCAGCACAGATACGCAGTATTTT. Full variable domain (outside the CDR3, taken from reference TRBV19 and TRBJ2-3): DGGITQSPKYLFRKEGQNVTLSCEQNLNHDAMYWYRQDPGQGLRLIYYSQIVNDFQKGDIAEGYSVSREKKESFPLTVTSAQKNPTAFYLCASSPMGRTSTDTQYFGPGTRLTVL.

The chain is built from TRBV9 and TRBJ2-2, with a possible D match to TRBD2 (5 bases). The CDR3 runs to 13 residues. CDR1 is SGDLS, CDR2 YYNGEE, per germline. The V gene lost 4 bases and the J gene lost 5 bases, with 9 bases spanning the gap. The DNA for the CDR3 is TGTGCCAGCAGCCCTACGGGGACCGGGGAGCTGTTTTTT. Translation gives CASSPTGTGELFF.

The chain couples TRBV11-3 to TRBJ2-3, with 10 bases that match TRBD1. CDR1 SGHNT and CDR2 YENEEA come from the germline V gene. The V segment lost 5 bases and the J segment 0 bases; nucleotides outside the gene matches: 5. The CDR3 is 16 amino acids. CDR3 sequence reads: CASSTRQGASTDTQYF. The CDR3 DNA is TGTGCCAGCAGCACCCGACAGGGGGCAAGCACAGATACGCAGTATTTT.

The chain has TRBV6-1 and TRBJ2-7, with D maybe TRBD1 (7 bases). Germline V lookup: CDR1 MNHNS, CDR2 SASEGT. This CDR3 is built from 16 residues. V was clipped by 2 bases and J by 2 bases, with 16 bases between them. The DNA of the CDR3 is TGTGCCAGCAGTGAACTACGACAGGGACTGGCCTACGAGCAGTACTTC. Translated: CASSELRQGLAYEQYF.

J is TRBJ1-5 and V is TRBV30; the match to TRBD1 covers 11 bases. Germline V gene data show CDR1 as GTSNPN and CDR2 as SVGIG (reference sequence). With V trimmed by 3 bases and J by 7 bases, 5 bases remained unmatched. The CDR3 totals 14 residues. In DNA, the CDR3 is TGTGCCTGGAGCGCGGACAGGGGGCGACAGCCCCAGCATTTT. Translation gives CAWSADRGRQPQHF.